These T cell receptor beta chains were read from a single sample in a study of cytomegalovirus exposure and HLA in healthy donors. Measured with immunoSEQ multiplex PCR; TCRdb has only the in-frame clones, and not every one. The table includes around 95,000 clones, about four fifths detected once. Sequenced material: PBMCs. These TCRs come from a female donor in good health and CMV-seropositive. Each CDR3 is given with its conserved first and last residue. Each record gives: V gene, D gene, clone size, J gene, CDR3 DNA, CDR3 protein. A D gene is named only where the DNA matches it firmly. Size is omitted from some rows. Given values are once, few, many or a class for expanded clones.

v_gene: TRBV19; d_gene: TRBD2; abundance: -; j_gene: TRBJ2-6; CDR3nt: TGTGCCAGTAGTATAGCGGGGGGAACTGGGGCCAACGTCCTGACTTTC; CDR3aa: CASSIAGGTGANVLTF
v_gene: TRBV5-4; d_gene: -; abundance: -; j_gene: TRBJ1-5; CDR3nt: TGTGCCAGCAGCTTGATGTATGGACGGGACAATCAGCCCCAGCATTTT; CDR3aa: CASSLMYGRDNQPQHF
v_gene: TRBV7-6; d_gene: TRBD1; abundance: -; j_gene: TRBJ2-2; CDR3nt: TGTGCCAGCAGAAATAGACAGGGCTTAGGCACCGGGGAGCTGTTTTTT; CDR3aa: CASRNRQGLGTGELFF
v_gene: TRBV2; d_gene: -; abundance: -; j_gene: TRBJ2-7; CDR3nt: TGTGCCAGCAGGTGGGAGCCCTCCTACGAGCAGTACTTC; CDR3aa: CASRWEPSYEQYF
v_gene: TRBV2; d_gene: TRBD1; abundance: -; j_gene: TRBJ1-2; CDR3nt: TGTGCCAGGATACGGACAGGAAACTATGGCTACACCTTC; CDR3aa: CARIRTGNYGYTF
v_gene: TRBV28; d_gene: -; abundance: few; j_gene: TRBJ1-1; CDR3nt: TGTGCCAGCAGTTTGGTAGCGGACGACACTGAAGCTTTCTTT; CDR3aa: CASSLVADDTEAFF
v_gene: TRBV5-1; d_gene: TRBD2; abundance: few; j_gene: TRBJ2-3; CDR3nt: TGCGCCAGCAGCAACGGAAGTAGCGGGGCCTCGCCGCAGTATTTT; CDR3aa: CASSNGSSGASPQYF
v_gene: TRBV29-1; d_gene: TRBD1; abundance: few; j_gene: TRBJ2-5; CDR3nt: TGCAGCGTCTCTACAGGGGGCGAAGAGACCCAGTACTTC; CDR3aa: CSVSTGGEETQYF
v_gene: TRBV28; d_gene: -; abundance: few; j_gene: TRBJ2-1; CDR3nt: TGTGCCAGCAGTTTTAGTTGGAGCTCCTACAATGAGCAGTTCTTC; CDR3aa: CASSFSWSSYNEQFF
v_gene: TRBV5-6; d_gene: TRBD1; abundance: once; j_gene: TRBJ2-1; CDR3nt: TGTGCCAGCCAGATCGGACAGGGGAATTACAATGAGCAGTTCTTC; CDR3aa: CASQIGQGNYNEQFF
v_gene: TRBV5-8; d_gene: -; abundance: -; j_gene: TRBJ1-2; CDR3nt: TGTGCCAGCAGCTCTGGACAGATCTTTAACTATGGCTACACCTTC; CDR3aa: CASSSGQIFNYGYTF